This T cell receptor beta chain is drawn from a study of cytomegalovirus exposure and HLA in healthy donors. Findings and caveats of the study: For TCR beta chains, V- and J-gene trimming was later linked to a missense DCLRE1C variant. Listed as cytomegalovirus-associated were roughly 180 TCR beta chains.

CDR3 length equals 16 residues. With 4 bases removed from V and 5 bases from J, the gap between germline ends came to 18 bases. Looked up from germline, CDR1 is SGHDT and CDR2 is YYEEEE. Regarding this clone: The antigen is unknown.

PCR employed 60 Vbeta and 13 Jbeta primers. Data came from immunoSEQ multiplex PCR; TCRdb stores just in-frame clones and leaves some out. The table lists roughly 220,000 clones, 70% of them singletons. Sequenced input: PBMCs. The sequence was obtained from a man in his forties or fifties in good health and CMV-seropositive. The genes are TRBV5-6 and TRBJ2-2; D is perhaps TRBD2 (6 bases). The CDR3, as DNA: TGTGCCAGCAGCCGCCGACTAGAGTCCCTTACCGGGGAGCTGTTTTTT. Its translation is CASSRRLESLTGELFF.